This TCR beta chain is from a study of a mutant IDH1 vaccine in newly diagnosed glioma. Study-wide background: There were eight vaccinations for patients, given in weeks 1, 3, 5, 7, 11, 15, 19 and 23. Earlier care involved radiotherapy, temozolomide, or both, and the majority received both.

Study outcomes and limitations: Alterations occurring in top peripheral T cell clonotypes seemed unrelated to pseudoprogression.

Using immunoSEQ multiplex PCR, the repertoire was profiled, and TCRdb retains in-frame clones only, with some absent. The sample contains around 120,000 clones, 80% of which appear only once. Documented time point: week 11, during vaccination. Topical imiquimod accompanied each vaccine dose, which consisted of 300 ug of mutant IDH1 20-mer peptide. Each tumor in the donors was a new WHO grade 3 or 4 astrocytoma, IDH1-mutant and ATRX-lost. V lost 7 bases and J lost 4; bases outside the gene matches: 8. Germline-derived CDR1 and CDR2 are SEHNR and FQNEAQ (reference sequence). The CDR3 consists of 14 residues. Comments on this clone: Antigen: not known.

Here the sequenced sample was PBMCs, taken from a glioma patient whose treatment included an IDH1 peptide vaccine. This clonotype was sampled from a man in his forties with glioma. The V call is TRBV7-9, the J call TRBJ2-5; 8 bases align to TRBD2. CDR3 DNA: TGTGCCAGCACTCGTAGCGGGGCCCCAGAGACCCAGTACTTC. This codes for CASTRSGAPETQYF.